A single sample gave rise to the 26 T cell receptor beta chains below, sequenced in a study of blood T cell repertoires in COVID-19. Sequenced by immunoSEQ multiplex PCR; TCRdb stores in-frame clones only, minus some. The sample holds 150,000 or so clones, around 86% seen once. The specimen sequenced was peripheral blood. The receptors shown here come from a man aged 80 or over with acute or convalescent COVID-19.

The CDR3 DNA sequence: TGTGCCAGCAGTTACTCCGGGACAGGGAGCGATGAGCAGTTCTTC. Protein: CASSYSGTGSDEQFF. The chain combines TRBV6-5 with TRBJ2-1; 9 bases match TRBD1. V lost 0 bases and J lost 8; bases outside the gene matches: 5. The CDR3 length is 15 residues. CDR1 MNHEY and CDR2 SVGAGI come from the germline V gene.

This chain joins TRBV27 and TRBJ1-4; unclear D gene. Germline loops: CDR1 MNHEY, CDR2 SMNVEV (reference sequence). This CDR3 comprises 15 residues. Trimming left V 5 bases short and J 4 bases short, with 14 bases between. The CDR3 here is CASSRAPTLNEKLFF. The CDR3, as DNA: TGTGCCAGCAGTCGCGCACCCACCCTTAATGAAAAACTGTTTTTT.

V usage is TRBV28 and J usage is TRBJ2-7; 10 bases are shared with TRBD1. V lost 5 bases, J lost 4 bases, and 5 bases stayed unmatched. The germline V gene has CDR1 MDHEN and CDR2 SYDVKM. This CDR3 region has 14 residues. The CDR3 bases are TGTGCCAGCAGTGCCCCGGGACAGGGGTACGAGCAGTACTTC. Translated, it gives CASSAPGQGYEQYF.

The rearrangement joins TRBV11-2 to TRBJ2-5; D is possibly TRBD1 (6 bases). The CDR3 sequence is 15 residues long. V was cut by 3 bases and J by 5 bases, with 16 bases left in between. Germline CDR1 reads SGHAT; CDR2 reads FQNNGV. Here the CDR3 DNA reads TGTGCCAGCAGCTTCCAGGGGTCCCCCATCGAGACCCAGTACTTC. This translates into CASSFQGSPIETQYF.

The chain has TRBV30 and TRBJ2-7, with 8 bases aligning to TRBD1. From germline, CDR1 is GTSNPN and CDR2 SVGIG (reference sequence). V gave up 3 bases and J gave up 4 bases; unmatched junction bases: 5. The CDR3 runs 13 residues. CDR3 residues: CAWRGQGAYEQYF. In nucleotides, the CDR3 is TGTGCCTGGAGAGGCCAGGGGGCATACGAGCAGTACTTC. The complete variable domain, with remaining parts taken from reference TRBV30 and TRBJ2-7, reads SQTIHQWPATLVQPVGSPLSLECTVEGTSNPNLYWYRQAAGRGLQLLFYSVGIGQISSEVPQNLSASRPQDRQFILSSKKLLLSDSGFYLCAWRGQGAYEQYFGPGTRLTVT.

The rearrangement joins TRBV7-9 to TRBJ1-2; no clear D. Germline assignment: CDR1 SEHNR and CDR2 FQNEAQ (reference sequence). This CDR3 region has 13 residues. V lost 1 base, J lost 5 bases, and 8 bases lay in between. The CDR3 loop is CASSLDSAYGYTF. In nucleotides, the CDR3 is TGTGCCAGCAGCTTAGACAGTGCTTATGGCTACACCTTC.

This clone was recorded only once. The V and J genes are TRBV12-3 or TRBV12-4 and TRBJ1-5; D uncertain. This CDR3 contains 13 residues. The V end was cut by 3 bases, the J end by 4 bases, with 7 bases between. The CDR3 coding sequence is TGTGCCAGCAGTTTGGCGGAGAATCAGCCCCAGCATTTT. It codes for CASSLAENQPQHF.

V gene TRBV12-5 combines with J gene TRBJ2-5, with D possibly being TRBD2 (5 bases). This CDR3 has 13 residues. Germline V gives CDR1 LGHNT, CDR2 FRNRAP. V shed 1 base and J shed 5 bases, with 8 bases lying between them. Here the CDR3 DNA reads TGTGCTAGTGGTTTGGGGGTAGCGGAGACCCAGTACTTC. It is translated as CASGLGVAETQYF.

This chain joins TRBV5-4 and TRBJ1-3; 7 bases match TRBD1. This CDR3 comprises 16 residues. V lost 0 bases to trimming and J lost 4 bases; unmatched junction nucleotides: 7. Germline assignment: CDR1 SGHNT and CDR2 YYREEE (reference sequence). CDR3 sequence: CASSLEQGSLGNTIYF. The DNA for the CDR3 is TGTGCCAGCAGCTTGGAACAGGGGAGTCTCGGAAACACCATATATTTT. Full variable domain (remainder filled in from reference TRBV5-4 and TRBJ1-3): ETGVTQSPTHLIKTRGQQVTLRCSSQSGHNTVSWYQQALGQGPQFIFQYYREEENGRGNFPPRFSGLQFPNYSSELNVNALELDDSALYLCASSLEQGSLGNTIYFGEGSWLTVV.

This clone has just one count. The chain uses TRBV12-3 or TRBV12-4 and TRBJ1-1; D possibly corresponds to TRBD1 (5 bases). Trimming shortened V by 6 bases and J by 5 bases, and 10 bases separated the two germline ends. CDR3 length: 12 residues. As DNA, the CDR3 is TGTGCCAGCAGCCGGGGGGGGACTGAAGCTTTCTTT. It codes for CASSRGGTEAFF.

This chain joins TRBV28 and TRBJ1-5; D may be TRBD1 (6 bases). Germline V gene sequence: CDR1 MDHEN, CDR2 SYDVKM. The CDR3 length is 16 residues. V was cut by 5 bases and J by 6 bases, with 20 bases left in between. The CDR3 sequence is CASSKHRDARGQPQHF. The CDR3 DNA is TGTGCCAGCAGTAAGCACAGGGATGCCCGGGGTCAGCCCCAGCATTTT.

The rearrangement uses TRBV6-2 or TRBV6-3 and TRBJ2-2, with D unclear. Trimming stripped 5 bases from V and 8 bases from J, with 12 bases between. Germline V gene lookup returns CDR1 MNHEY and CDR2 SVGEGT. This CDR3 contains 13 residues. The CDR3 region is CASSRDGLGELFF. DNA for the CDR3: TGTGCCAGCAGTCGTGACGGGTTGGGGGAGCTGTTTTTT.

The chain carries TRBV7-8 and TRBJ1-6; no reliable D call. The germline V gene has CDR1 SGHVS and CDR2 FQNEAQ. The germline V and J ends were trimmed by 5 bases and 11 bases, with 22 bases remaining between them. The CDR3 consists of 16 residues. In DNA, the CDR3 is TGTGCCAGCAGCATCAGCCTAGAGACCGGCGGGGCACCCCTCCACTTT. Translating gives CASSISLETGGAPLHF.

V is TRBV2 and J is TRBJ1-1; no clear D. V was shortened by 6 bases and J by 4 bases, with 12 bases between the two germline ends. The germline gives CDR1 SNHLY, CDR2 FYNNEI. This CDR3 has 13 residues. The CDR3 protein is CASRLDTATEAFF. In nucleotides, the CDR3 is TGTGCCAGCAGACTCGACACGGCCACTGAAGCTTTCTTT.

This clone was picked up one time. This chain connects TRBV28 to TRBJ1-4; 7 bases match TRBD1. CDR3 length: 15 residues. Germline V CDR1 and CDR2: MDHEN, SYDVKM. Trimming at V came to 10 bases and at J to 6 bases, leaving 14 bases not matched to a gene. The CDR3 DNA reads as TGTGCCACCCTATCCTGGGGCCAGGGGGATGAAAAACTGTTTTTT. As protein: CATLSWGQGDEKLFF. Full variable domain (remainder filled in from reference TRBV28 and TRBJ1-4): DVKVTQSSRYLVKRTGEKVFLECVQDMDHENMFWYRQDPGLGLRLIYFSYDVKMKEKGDIPEGYSVSREKKERFSLILESASTNQTSMYLCATLSWGQGDEKLFFGSGTQLSVL.

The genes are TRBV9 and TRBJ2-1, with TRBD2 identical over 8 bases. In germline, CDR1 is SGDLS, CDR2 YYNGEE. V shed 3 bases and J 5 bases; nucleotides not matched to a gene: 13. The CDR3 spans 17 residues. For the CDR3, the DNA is TGTGCCAGCAGCGCCCGCGGGGGACTAGACCCAAACAATGAGCAGTTCTTC. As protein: CASSARGGLDPNNEQFF.

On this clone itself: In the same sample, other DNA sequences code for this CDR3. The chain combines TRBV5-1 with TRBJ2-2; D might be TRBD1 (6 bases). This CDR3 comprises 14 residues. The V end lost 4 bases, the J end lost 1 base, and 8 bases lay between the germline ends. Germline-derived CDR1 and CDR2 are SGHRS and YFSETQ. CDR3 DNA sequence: TGCGCCAGCAGCCTACAGGGGAACACCGGGGAGCTGTTTTTT. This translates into CASSLQGNTGELFF.

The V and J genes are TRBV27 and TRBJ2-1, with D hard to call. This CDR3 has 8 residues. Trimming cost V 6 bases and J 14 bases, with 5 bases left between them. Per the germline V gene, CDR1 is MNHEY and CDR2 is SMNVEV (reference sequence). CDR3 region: CASSREFF. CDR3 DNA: TGTGCCAGCAGCCGAGAGTTCTTC.

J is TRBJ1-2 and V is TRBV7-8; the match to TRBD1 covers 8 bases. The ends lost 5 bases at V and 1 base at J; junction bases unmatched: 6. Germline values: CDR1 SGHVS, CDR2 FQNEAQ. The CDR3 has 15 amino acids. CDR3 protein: CASSLGTGLNYGYTF. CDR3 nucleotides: TGTGCCAGCAGCCTCGGGACAGGCCTTAACTATGGCTACACCTTC.

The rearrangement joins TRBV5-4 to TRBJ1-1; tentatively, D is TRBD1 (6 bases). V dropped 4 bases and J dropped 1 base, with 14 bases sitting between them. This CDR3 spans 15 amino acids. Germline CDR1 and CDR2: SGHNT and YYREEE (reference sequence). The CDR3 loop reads CASSPPGQQNTEAFF. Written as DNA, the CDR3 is TGTGCCAGCAGCCCCCCCGGACAGCAGAACACTGAAGCTTTCTTT.

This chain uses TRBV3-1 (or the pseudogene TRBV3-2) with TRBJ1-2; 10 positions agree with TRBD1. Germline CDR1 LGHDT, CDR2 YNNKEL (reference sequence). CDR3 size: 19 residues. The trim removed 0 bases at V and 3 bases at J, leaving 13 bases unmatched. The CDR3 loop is CASSQETPGQGLSHYGYTF. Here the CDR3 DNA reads TGTGCCAGCAGCCAAGAAACTCCGGGACAGGGGTTATCCCACTATGGCTACACCTTC.

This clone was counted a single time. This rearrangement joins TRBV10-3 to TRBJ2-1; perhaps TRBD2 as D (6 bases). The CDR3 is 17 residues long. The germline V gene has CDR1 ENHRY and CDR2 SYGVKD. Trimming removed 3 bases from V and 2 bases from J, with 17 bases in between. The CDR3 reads CAISDLAAGGAYNEQFF. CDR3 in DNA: TGTGCCATCAGTGACTTAGCGGCTGGCGGGGCCTACAATGAGCAGTTCTTC.

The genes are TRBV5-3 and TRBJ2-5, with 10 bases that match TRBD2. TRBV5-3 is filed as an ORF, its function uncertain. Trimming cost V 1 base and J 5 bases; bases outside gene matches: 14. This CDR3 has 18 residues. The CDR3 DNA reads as TGTGCCAGAAGCTTGAGGGCCCGGACTAGCGGAGGGTGGGAGACCCAGTACTTC. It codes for CARSLRARTSGGWETQYF.

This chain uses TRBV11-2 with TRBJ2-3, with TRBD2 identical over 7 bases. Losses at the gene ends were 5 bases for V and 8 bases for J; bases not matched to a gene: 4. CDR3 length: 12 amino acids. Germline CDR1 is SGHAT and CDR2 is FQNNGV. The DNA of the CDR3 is TGTGCCAGCAGCACTGGGGGGGGTACGCAGTATTTT. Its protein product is CASSTGGGTQYF.

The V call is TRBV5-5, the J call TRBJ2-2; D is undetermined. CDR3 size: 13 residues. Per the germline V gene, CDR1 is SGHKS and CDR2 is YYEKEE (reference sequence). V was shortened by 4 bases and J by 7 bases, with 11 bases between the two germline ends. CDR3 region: CASSVARFGELFF. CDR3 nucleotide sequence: TGTGCCAGCAGCGTTGCCAGGTTCGGGGAGCTGTTTTTT.

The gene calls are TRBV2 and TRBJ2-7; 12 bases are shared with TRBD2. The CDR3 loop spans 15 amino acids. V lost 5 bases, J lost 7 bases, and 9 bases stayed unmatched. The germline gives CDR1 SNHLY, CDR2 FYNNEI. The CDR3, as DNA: TGTGCCAGCAGTAAGTGGACTAGCGGGGAGGGTGAGCAGTACTTC. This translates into CASSKWTSGEGEQYF.